This TCR beta chain was found in a study of graft-versus-host responses after intestinal transplantation. Study-level information: Each recipient received anti-thymocyte globulin induction, then tacrolimus and steroids for about 3 years. Study results and caveats: Marrow from the recipient contained GvH clones, some of which had appeared first in ileum or blood.

Clones were read by immunoSEQ multiplex PCR, and TCRdb kept only the in-frame ones, dropping some. The sample lists 95,000 or so clones, about nine tenths seen once, with approximately 16% in the top ten. Looked up from germline, CDR1 is LNHDA and CDR2 is SQIVND (reference sequence). The V segment lost 8 bases and the J segment 1 base; nucleotides outside the gene matches: 6. The length of the CDR3 is 14 residues. About this clone itself: The antigen is not known.

The receptor comes from a human patient who received an intestinal transplant, so some T cells may come from the graft donor. Here the sequenced sample was PBMCs, taken about 450 days after intestinal transplant. V gene TRBV19 combines with J gene TRBJ2-5, with TRBD2 identical over 8 bases. The CDR3 sequence: CASGAGGLQETQYF. The CDR3 DNA sequence: TGTGCCAGTGGTGCGGGGGGTCTCCAAGAGACCCAGTACTTC.